The TCR beta chain described here comes from a study of a mutant IDH1 vaccine in newly diagnosed glioma. Whole-study context: Treatment recipients were 62.5% male and about 40% female, and their mean age was roughly 40 years. Patients got radiotherapy, temozolomide, or both beforehand, and most got both.

Produced via immunoSEQ multiplex PCR; TCRdb's table is partial and in-frame only. The data show 40,000 to 60,000 clones, roughly 78% seen once. The time point was: week 5, during vaccination. Topical imiquimod was applied with each vaccine dose, which held 300 ug of mutant IDH1 20-mer peptide. Of note for this clone: Antigen: not known.

The receptor was derived from a woman between 40 and 55 years old with glioma. Here the sequenced sample was PBMCs, taken from a glioma patient whose treatment included an IDH1 peptide vaccine.

CDR3 loop: CASSFGGRQPQHF. The CDR3 DNA sequence: TGCGCCAGCAGCTTTGGGGGGCGTCAGCCCCAGCATTTT. The chain employs TRBV5-1 and TRBJ1-5, with D possibly matching TRBD1 (6 bases). In germline, CDR1 is SGHRS, CDR2 YFSETQ. This CDR3 region has 13 residues. V was trimmed by 2 bases and J by 6 bases, leaving 9 bases between them.